This T cell receptor beta chain was identified in a study of T cell responses to AZD1222 COVID-19 vaccine. Study-wide findings and caveats: White British ancestry dominated among donors, who included more females, and clonal diversity was possibly underestimated. Close to half of all spike-specific TCRs reportedly target regions of the variants that are unmutated.

Only in-frame clones appear in the TCRdb table, and some are missing; sequencing was by immunoSEQ multiplex PCR. Found here are some 180,000 clones, 92% of them singletons; the top ten hold around 9.3%. With regard to this clone: Its antigen is undetermined.

This clonotype was sampled from an adult in good health. The sample here was peripheral blood, taken on day 0 of AZD1222 vaccination.

The chain's CDR3 is CASSFPTGSYNEQFF. The CDR3 DNA follows: TGTGCCAGCAGTTTCCCGACGGGGTCCTACAATGAGCAGTTCTTC. This chain joins TRBV6-2 or TRBV6-3 and TRBJ2-1; tentative D call: TRBD2 (5 bases). Trimming took off 4 bases at V and 1 base at J, with 11 bases between the two ends. Germline CDR1 reads MNHEY; CDR2 reads SVGEGT. This CDR3 has 15 residues.